This T cell receptor beta chain was identified in a study of CD8 T cells in Susac syndrome. Across the study: When blood was drawn, patients with Susac syndrome were on intravenous immunoglobulin alone, on corticosteroids, or therapy-naive.

Trimming cost V 7 bases and J 5 bases, with 17 bases left between them. Germline loops: CDR1 MNHEY, CDR2 SVGAGI. CDR3 length: 14 residues. Concerning this clonotype itself: Its antigen is still unknown.

TCR beta sequencing covered blood CD8+ and CD4+ T cells. cDNA came from about 0.46 to 1 ug RNA primed by random hexamers. The method of amplification for TCR beta CDR3 was immunoSEQ multiplex PCR, covering 54 Vbeta and 13 Jbeta. Each CDR3 protein gets one entry after TCRdb re-called the immunoSEQ multiplex PCR reads with MiXCR. This table has approximately 190,000 distinct CDR3 sequences, 90% to 97% appearing once. Study outcomes and limitations: Susac syndrome CD4+ T cell repertoires showed no clonal expansion.

The sequenced material came from CD4+ T cells from PBMCs. The receptor's source is a human donor with Susac syndrome. The gene calls are TRBV6-5 and TRBJ2-5, with D possibly matching TRBD2 (7 bases). The CDR3 DNA sequence: TGTGCCAGCATGCAGCGGAGGGGGGGGGAGACCCAGTACTTC. This codes for CASMQRRGGETQYF.